Listed below are T cell receptor beta chains from one sample, sequenced in a study of blood T cell repertoires in COVID-19. Here immunoSEQ multiplex PCR was the method, and the copy in TCRdb shows in-frame clones only, minus some. The profile shows under 250,000 clones, approximately 86% of them singletons. Sequencing input: peripheral blood. All receptors derive from an older woman who had recovered from COVID-19. Each CDR3 is given with its conserved first and last residue. Each record gives: V gene, CDR3 protein.

>TRBV6-5
CASSYTNLLGAGELFF
>TRBV9
CASSPLSTNEKLFF
>TRBV4-2
CASSQDRAGGLYEQYF
>TRBV4-1
CASSQARGETQYF
>TRBV9
CASSVEGTTNTGELFF
>TRBV27
CASSRTPDREDEAFF
>TRBV7-3
CASSLWTGVNGRETQYF
>TRBV6-5
CASSYGQGASGYTF
>TRBV7-2
CASSADGTSGYNEQFF
>TRBV5-1
CASSPQPRTGGTPLGDTQYF
>TRBV19
CASSITGIPNEKLFF
>TRBV19
CASSITAKGYGYTF
>TRBV11-3
CASSGLKTGELFF
>TRBV30
CAWTLPYEQYF
>TRBV19
CASRPGTGNTGELFF
>TRBV28
CASSYRRGRGGNIQYF
>TRBV23-1
CAATPGRGTYEQYF
>TRBV19
CASRAPPGTGYTF
>TRBV18
CASSPTSTTYNEQFF
>TRBV4-2
CASSHSGTGTGETQYF
>TRBV5-8
CASSFLTGRGTGELFF
>TRBV19
CASSAGQQETQYF
>TRBV7-2
CASSPQPWGGEKLFF
>TRBV7-2
CASSPQTGANQPQHF